The next 28 T cell receptor beta chains were all read from a single sample in a study of technical replicates of blood from several donors. Clones were read by immunoSEQ multiplex PCR, and TCRdb kept only the in-frame ones, dropping some. The sample records 55,000 to 70,000 clones, over 85% being singletons. Sequencing was done on a sample of PBMCs. These receptors were collected from a human donor in good health. Some clones in this sample may be carry-over from other donors' samples.

CDR3 DNA sequence: TGCGCCAGCAGCCAAGACCGAGGGACTAGCGGGGGTTACGCAGATACGCAGTATTTT. Protein product: CASSQDRGTSGGYADTQYF. The V and J genes are TRBV4-3 and TRBJ2-3; 14 positions agree with TRBD2. The CDR3 extends over 19 amino acids. J lost 4 bases, V lost 0 bases, and 9 bases had no gene match. Germline assignment: CDR1 LGHNA and CDR2 YSLEER.

The genes are TRBV7-2 and TRBJ2-1, with 8 bases lining up with TRBD2. This CDR3 has 17 residues. J lost 3 bases, V lost 5 bases, and 12 bases had no gene match. In germline, CDR1 is SGHTA, CDR2 FQGNSA. This CDR3 reads CASSQGRLAHNYNEQFF. The DNA of the CDR3 is TGTGCCAGCAGCCAAGGGAGACTAGCGCACAACTACAATGAGCAGTTCTTC.

The chain recombines TRBV11-2 with TRBJ2-3; possibly TRBD2 for D (5 bases). Trimming cost V 7 bases and J 0 bases, with 11 bases left between them. Germline loops: CDR1 SGHAT, CDR2 FQNNGV. This CDR3 region has 14 residues. As DNA, the CDR3 is TGTGCCAGCAACATACTAGGAAGCACAGATACGCAGTATTTT. It translates to CASNILGSTDTQYF.

This sequence joins TRBV7-3 and TRBJ2-1, with 8 bases matching TRBD2. V lost 5 bases, J lost 6 bases, and 9 bases stayed unmatched. The germline V gene encodes CDR1 SGHTA and CDR2 FQGTGA. CDR3 length: 15 amino acids. Here the CDR3 reads CASSLSGSESNEQFF. The CDR3 bases are TGTGCCAGCAGCCTAAGCGGGAGTGAATCCAATGAGCAGTTCTTC.

V and J are TRBV21-1 and TRBJ2-5; TRBD2, the table's D call, lacks a check against the DNA. TRBV21-1 is termed a pseudogene. The CDR3 runs to 15 residues. CDR3 protein: CASSPPRGDLRTQYF. CDR3 in DNA: TGTGCCAGCAGCCCCCCCCGGGGAGACCTCCGGACCCAGTACTTC.

The chain uses TRBV7-9 and TRBJ2-1; 14 bases align to TRBD2. The CDR3 is 17 residues long. Trimming cost V 5 bases and J 4 bases; bases outside gene matches: 7. Germline loops: CDR1 SEHNR, CDR2 FQNEAQ (reference sequence). CDR3 DNA sequence: TGTGCCAGCAGCCGCCCGGGACTAGCGGGAGCGTACAATGAGCAGTTCTTC. Translation: CASSRPGLAGAYNEQFF.

V and J are TRBV27 and TRBJ1-2, with D possibly matching TRBD1 (6 bases). Germline lookup yields CDR1 MNHEY and CDR2 SMNVEV (reference sequence). Trimming removed 10 bases from V and 6 bases from J, with 21 bases in between. There are 14 residues in the CDR3. CDR3 DNA sequence: TGTGCCACCAAGTCTGCGGGGGGCCGGGATGGCTACACCTTC. Translation gives CATKSAGGRDGYTF.

V is TRBV7-3 and J is TRBJ2-2, with TRBD2 matching over 10 bases. J lost 4 bases, V lost 5 bases, and 4 bases had no gene match. The CDR3 spans 15 residues. Germline loops: CDR1 SGHTA, CDR2 FQGTGA. The CDR3 DNA sequence: TGTGCCAGCAGCCCTGGACTAGCGGCCACCGGGGAGCTGTTTTTT. This codes for CASSPGLAATGELFF.

V is TRBV7-6 and J is TRBJ2-2; 10 bases are shared with TRBD1. Per germline, CDR1 SGHVS and CDR2 FNYEAQ. J gave up 3 bases and V 2 bases, and 9 bases lay outside the gene matches. There are 18 residues in the CDR3. The DNA of the CDR3 is TGTGCCAGCAGCTTACCGACAGGGGGCAACCAGGACACCGGGGAGCTGTTTTTT. Residues: CASSLPTGGNQDTGELFF.

This chain uses TRBV5-1 with TRBJ2-2; no clear D. The CDR3 runs to 14 residues. V lost 0 bases, J lost 7 bases, and 10 bases lay in between. Germline assignment: CDR1 SGHRS and CDR2 YFSETQ. CDR3 DNA sequence: TGCGCCAGCAGCTTGGGTATAGCTGACGGGGAGCTGTTTTTT. Translated: CASSLGIADGELFF.

The chain uses TRBV28 and TRBJ2-1; 7 nucleotides agree with TRBD2. Germline trimming cut 5 bases from V and 4 bases from J; bases unmatched to any gene: 11. This CDR3 comprises 16 residues. Germline CDR1 is MDHEN and CDR2 is SYDVKM. Written as DNA, the CDR3 is TGTGCCAGCAGTCCTTCGACTAGCTGGGGTTACAATGAGCAGTTCTTC. This gives the protein CASSPSTSWGYNEQFF.

This clone was counted a single time. The chain combines TRBV18 with TRBJ2-3, with TRBD2 matching 7 bases. The CDR3 is 15 residues long. V gave up 2 bases and J gave up 4 bases; unmatched junction bases: 6. Germline CDR1 KGHSH, CDR2 LQKENI. The CDR3 DNA follows: TGTGCCAGCTCACCAAAGGGAGGGCACTCAGATACGCAGTATTTT. It codes for CASSPKGGHSDTQYF. Full variable domain (missing parts from reference TRBV18 and TRBJ2-3): NAGVMQNPRHLVRRRGQEARLRCSPMKGHSHVYWYRQLPEEGLKFMVYLQKENIIDESGMPKERFSAEFPKEGPSILRIQQVVRGDSAAYFCASSPKGGHSDTQYFGPGTRLTVL.

The chain employs TRBV7-9 and TRBJ1-2; the D is unclear. Germline CDR1 and CDR2: SEHNR and FQNEAQ (reference sequence). V shed 6 bases and J shed 8 bases, with 13 bases lying between them. The CDR3 is made up of 12 amino acids. The DNA for the CDR3 is TGTGCCAGCAGTGAGGCGGCGGGCGGCTACACCTTC. This sequence encodes CASSEAAGGYTF.

The chain combines TRBV18 with TRBJ2-2; no clear D. This CDR3 has 13 amino acids. CDR1 is KGHSH, CDR2 LQKENI, per germline. V lost 4 bases and J lost 2, with 5 bases in between. The DNA of the CDR3 is TGTGCCAGCTCACTGCTAAACACCGGGGAGCTGTTTTTT. Translated, it gives CASSLLNTGELFF.

The gene calls are TRBV6-6 and TRBJ1-1; TRBD1 is a possible D gene (6 bases). CDR3 length: 16 amino acids. Germline V gene lookup returns CDR1 MNHNY and CDR2 SVGAGI (reference sequence). Trimming removed 4 bases from V and 4 bases from J, with 19 bases in between. Here the CDR3 reads CASSFGQTVAGTEAFF. CDR3 nucleotide sequence: TGTGCCAGCAGTTTTGGACAGACAGTTGCTGGCACTGAAGCTTTCTTT.

This clone was detected once. The chain links TRBV14 to TRBJ2-2; the match to TRBD1 covers 10 bases. Germline trimming cut 4 bases from V and 3 bases from J; bases unmatched to any gene: 8. Germline CDR1 and CDR2: SGHDN and FVKESK. CDR3 length: 17 residues. The CDR3 sequence is CASSRRTGGEDTGELFF. CDR3 DNA: TGTGCCAGCAGCCGCCGGACAGGGGGTGAAGACACCGGGGAGCTGTTTTTT.

V and J are TRBV29-1 and TRBJ2-3, with 7 bases identical to TRBD1. Germline CDR1 is SQVTM and CDR2 is ANQGSEA. J gave up 6 bases and V 7 bases, and 10 bases lay outside the gene matches. This CDR3 comprises 13 residues. The CDR3: CSGAYRGGDTQYF. The CDR3 region has the DNA TGCAGCGGGGCCTACAGGGGTGGGGATACGCAGTATTTT.

This clone came up once. The chain combines TRBV6-1 with TRBJ2-7; a weak D match, TRBD2 (5 bases). With 3 bases removed from V and 6 bases from J, the gap between germline ends came to 18 bases. CDR3 length: 15 amino acids. CDR1 and CDR2 (germline): MNHNS, SASEGT. The CDR3 loop reads CASSDRGPTLGEQYF. The CDR3 DNA is TGTGCCAGCAGTGACCGGGGTCCCACCTTAGGCGAGCAGTACTTC.

The chain combines TRBV25-1 with TRBJ1-3; tentatively, D is TRBD1 (5 bases). CDR3 size: 15 residues. The germline V gene encodes CDR1 MGHDK and CDR2 SYGVNS. V was shortened by 4 bases and J by 5 bases, with 15 bases between the two germline ends. The CDR3 coding sequence is TGTGCCAGCAGTGGAAGGGGAGGAATTAGAAACACCATATATTTT. Translation: CASSGRGGIRNTIYF. The complete variable domain, with remaining parts taken from reference TRBV25-1 and TRBJ1-3, reads EADIYQTPRYLVIGTGKKITLECSQTMGHDKMYWYQQDPGMELHLIHYSYGVNSTEKGDLSSESTVSRIRTEHFPLTLESARPSHTSQYLCASSGRGGIRNTIYFGEGSWLTVV.

This clone was seen once. The chain links TRBV5-1 to TRBJ2-7; tentative D call: TRBD1 (6 bases). Per germline, CDR1 SGHRS and CDR2 YFSETQ. The V end lost 0 bases, the J end lost 1 base, and 11 bases lay between the germline ends. The CDR3 sequence is 15 residues long. In nucleotides, the CDR3 is TGCGCCAGCAGCTTGGTCCAGGGGAATTCCTACGAGCAGTACTTC. It yields the protein CASSLVQGNSYEQYF.

The V and J genes are TRBV5-1 and TRBJ1-3; D ambiguous. Germline-derived CDR1 and CDR2 are SGHRS and YFSETQ. Trimming shortened V by 0 bases and J by 4 bases, and 14 bases separated the two germline ends. The CDR3 length is 16 residues. The DNA for the CDR3 is TGCGCCAGCAGCTTGGCCCCAACTGAAAAAGGAAACACCATATATTTT. Translation: CASSLAPTEKGNTIYF.

The chain carries TRBV12-5 and TRBJ2-7; tentative D call: TRBD1 (6 bases). CDR1 and CDR2 (germline): LGHNT, FRNRAP. Deletions cut 2 bases from V and 3 bases from J, with 11 bases between. The length of the CDR3 is 14 residues. The DNA of the CDR3 is TGTGCTAGTGGTTTGCAGGGGCTAGACTACGAGCAGTACTTC. It specifies CASGLQGLDYEQYF.

This clone was detected a few times. The J gene is TRBJ1-1, the V gene TRBV7-2; the D gene is possibly TRBD1 (6 bases). CDR3 length: 19 residues. Trimming pared 5 bases from V and 1 base from J, leaving 26 bases between. Germline CDR1 SGHTA, CDR2 FQGNSA. CDR3 region: CASSLTSTGLKSWNTEAFF. CDR3 DNA sequence: TGTGCCAGCAGCCTGACGTCGACAGGCCTTAAATCTTGGAACACTGAAGCTTTCTTT.

This clone is a singleton in its sample. CDR3 nucleotide sequence: TGCAGCGTAAACAATGGGCAGACTGAAGCTTTCTTT. Protein sequence: CSVNNGQTEAFF. The chain links TRBV29-1 to TRBJ1-1; the D is unclear. CDR3 length: 12 residues. Germline V gives CDR1 SQVTM, CDR2 ANQGSEA. Deletions cut 6 bases from V and 5 bases from J, with 13 bases between.

The rearrangement uses TRBV7-2 and TRBJ2-3; 10 bases align to TRBD2. Per the germline V gene, CDR1 is SGHTA and CDR2 is FQGNSA. The CDR3 length is 15 residues. The junction had 7 bases not matched to a gene; V was cut back by 5 bases and J by 5 bases. The CDR3 reads CASSPRASGRDTQYF. For the CDR3, the DNA is TGTGCCAGCAGCCCACGGGCTAGCGGGAGAGATACGCAGTATTTT.

This sequence joins TRBV5-1 and TRBJ2-7; 10 bases fit TRBD1. The CDR3 length is 15 residues. Per germline, CDR1 SGHRS and CDR2 YFSETQ. V lost 4 bases to trimming and J lost 2 bases; unmatched junction nucleotides: 6. The CDR3 DNA sequence: TGCGCCAGCAGCGGCGGGACAGGGGATACCTACGAGCAGTACTTC. It specifies CASSGGTGDTYEQYF. Using reference TRBV5-1 and TRBJ2-7 for the parts outside the CDR3, the full variable domain is KAGVTQTPRYLIKTRGQQVTLSCSPISGHRSVSWYQQTPGQGLQFLFEYFSETQRNKGNFPGRFSGRQFSNSRSEMNVSTLELGDSALYLCASSGGTGDTYEQYFGPGTRLTVT.

The genes are TRBV19 and TRBJ1-6; weak D call: TRBD1 (6 bases). The CDR3 length is 14 residues. With 6 bases removed from V and 10 bases from J, the gap between germline ends came to 16 bases. Germline assignment: CDR1 LNHDA and CDR2 SQIVND (reference sequence). The CDR3 DNA sequence: TGTGCCAGTAGCCACAGGGTTGCAAGATCACCCCTCCACTTT. This encodes CASSHRVARSPLHF.

This clone occurred once. The chain joins TRBV2 to TRBJ2-2; D might be TRBD2 (6 bases). The ends were cut back, 6 bases at V and 4 bases at J, with 15 bases in the middle. This CDR3 comprises 15 residues. The germline gives CDR1 SNHLY, CDR2 FYNNEI. CDR3 amino acids: CASRRTTASTGELFF. In DNA, the CDR3 is TGTGCCAGCAGAAGGACTACCGCATCCACCGGGGAGCTGTTTTTT. The full variable domain, with the rest looked up from reference TRBV2 and TRBJ2-2, is EPEVTQTPSHQVTQMGQEVILRCVPISNHLYFYWYRQILGQKVEFLVSFYNNEISEKSEIFDDQFSVERPDGSNFTLKIRSTKLEDSAMYFCASRRTTASTGELFFGEGSRLTVL.